This T cell receptor beta chain was profiled in a study of shared clonotypes between healthy human individuals. The CDR3 spans 13 residues. CDR1 and CDR2 (germline): SGHRS, YFSETQ. V lost 0 bases and J lost 7, with 11 bases in between. The naive CD8 population came from CD45RO-negative cells selected for CCR7, without terminally differentiated effector memory CD45RA+ cells. Each sample came from a Caucasian adult donor living in Nashville, Tennessee. This table comes from immunoSEQ multiplex PCR, and its TCRdb copy is limited to in-frame clones, with some not included. The sample holds roughly 2.1 million clones, under 95% seen once.

The receptor's source is a man younger than 35 in good health. Some clones in this sample may be carry-over from other donors' samples. This chain connects TRBV5-1 to TRBJ2-7; no definite D call. The specimen was naive CD8+ T cells from PBMCs. In DNA form, the CDR3 reads TGCGCCAGCAGCTTGGGAGAGAAACAAGAGCAGTACTTC. It encodes CASSLGEKQEQYF.